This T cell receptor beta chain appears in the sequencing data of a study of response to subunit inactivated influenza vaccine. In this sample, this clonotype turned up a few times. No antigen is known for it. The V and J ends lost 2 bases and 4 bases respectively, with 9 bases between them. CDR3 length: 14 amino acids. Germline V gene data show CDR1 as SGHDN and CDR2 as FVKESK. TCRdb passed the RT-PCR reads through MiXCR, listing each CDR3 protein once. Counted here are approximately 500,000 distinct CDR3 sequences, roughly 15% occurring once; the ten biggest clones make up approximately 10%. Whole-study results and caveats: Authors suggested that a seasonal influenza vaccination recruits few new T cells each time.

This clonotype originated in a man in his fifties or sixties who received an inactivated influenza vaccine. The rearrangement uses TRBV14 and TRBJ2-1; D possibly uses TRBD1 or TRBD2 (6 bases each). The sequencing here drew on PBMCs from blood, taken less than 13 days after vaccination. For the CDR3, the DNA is TGTGCCAGCAGCCAAAGGGGGGCTTACAATGAGCAGTTCTTC. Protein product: CASSQRGAYNEQFF.